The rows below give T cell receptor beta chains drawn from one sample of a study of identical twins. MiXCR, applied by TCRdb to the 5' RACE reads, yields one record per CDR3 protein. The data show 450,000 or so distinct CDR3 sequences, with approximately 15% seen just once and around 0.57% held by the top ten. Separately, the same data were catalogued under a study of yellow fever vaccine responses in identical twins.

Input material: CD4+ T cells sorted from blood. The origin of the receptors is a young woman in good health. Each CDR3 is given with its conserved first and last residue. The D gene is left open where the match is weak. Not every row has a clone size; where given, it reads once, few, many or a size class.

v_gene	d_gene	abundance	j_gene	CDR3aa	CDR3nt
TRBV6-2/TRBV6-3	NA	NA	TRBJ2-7	CASSYPPFPGSPSYEQYF	TGTGCCAGCAGTTACCCCCCTTTTCCGGGATCACCTTCCTACGAGCAGTACTTC
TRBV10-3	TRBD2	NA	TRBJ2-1	CAISESTLAGASYNEQFF	TGTGCCATCAGTGAGTCGACACTAGCGGGGGCCTCCTACAATGAGCAGTTCTTC
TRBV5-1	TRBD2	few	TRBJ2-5	CASSFSGGAEETQYF	TGCGCCAGCAGCTTTAGCGGGGGGGCAGAAGAGACCCAGTACTTC
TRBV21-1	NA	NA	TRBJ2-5	CASSHKGLGARIATQYF	TGTGCCAGCAGCCACAAAGGTCTAGGAGCGAGGATCGCGACCCAGTACTTC
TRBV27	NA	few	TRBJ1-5	CASSPLWGGNQPQHF	TGTGCCAGCAGCCCCCTTTGGGGGGGCAATCAGCCCCAGCATTTT
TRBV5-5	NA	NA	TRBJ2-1	CASTLSSAVNEQFF	TGTGCCAGCACCTTATCCTCGGCGGTGAATGAGCAGTTCTTC
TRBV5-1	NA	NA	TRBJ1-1	CASRPIPGEGTEAFF	TGCGCCAGCAGACCCATCCCAGGGGAGGGCACTGAAGCTTTCTTT
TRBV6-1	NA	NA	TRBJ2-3	CASSDRVASTDTQYF	TGTGCCAGCAGTGACAGGGTTGCTAGCACAGATACGCAGTATTTT
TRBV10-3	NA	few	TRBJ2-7	CAIRGPGEQYF	TGTGCCATCAGGGGCCCTGGGGAGCAGTACTTC
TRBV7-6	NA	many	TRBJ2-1	CASSLVYRGEYNEQFF	TGTGCCAGCAGCTTAGTTTATAGGGGCGAATACAATGAGCAGTTCTTC
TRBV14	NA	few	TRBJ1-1	CASSQLGAAEAFF	TGTGCCAGCAGCCAACTGGGGGCAGCTGAAGCTTTCTTT
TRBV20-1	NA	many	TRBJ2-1	CSAIRGNYNEQFF	TGCAGTGCTATTCGGGGGAACTACAATGAGCAGTTCTTC
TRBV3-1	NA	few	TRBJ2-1	CASTPGTQVFF	TGTGCCAGCACCCCTGGGACCCAAGTGTTCTTC
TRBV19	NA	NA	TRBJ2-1	CASSIFFARSSYNEQFF	TGTGCCAGTAGTATTTTCTTCGCTAGAAGCTCCTACAATGAGCAGTTCTTC
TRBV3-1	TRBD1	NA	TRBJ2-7	CASSQQGAPSYEQYF	TGTGCCAGCAGCCAACAGGGGGCCCCCTCCTACGAGCAGTACTTC
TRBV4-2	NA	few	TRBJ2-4	CASSQEKQGPLAKNIQYF	TGTGCCAGCAGCCAAGAGAAACAGGGACCTTTAGCCAAAAACATTCAGTACTTC
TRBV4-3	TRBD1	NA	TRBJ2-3	CASSRETGWVGDTQYF	TGCGCCAGCAGCCGCGAGACAGGGTGGGTTGGAGATACGCAGTATTTT
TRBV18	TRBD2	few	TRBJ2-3	CASSMTSGDPDTQYF	TGTGCCAGCTCAATGACTAGCGGGGATCCAGATACGCAGTATTTT
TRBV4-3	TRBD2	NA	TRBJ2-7	CASSQEVSGRHEQYF	TGCGCCAGCAGCCAAGAGGTGAGCGGGAGGCACGAGCAGTACTTC
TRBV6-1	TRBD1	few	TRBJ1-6	CASMTGSSYNSPLHF	TGTGCCAGCATGACAGGGAGCTCCTATAATTCACCCCTCCACTTT
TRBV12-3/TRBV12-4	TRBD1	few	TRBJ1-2	CASSRDSFPLYGYTF	TGTGCCAGCAGTCGGGACAGCTTCCCCCTCTATGGCTACACCTTC
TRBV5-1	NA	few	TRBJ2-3	CASSLANNRDTQYF	TGCGCCAGCAGCTTGGCCAACAACCGAGATACGCAGTATTTT
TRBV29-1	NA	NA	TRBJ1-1	CSVGREANTEAFF	TGCAGCGTTGGGAGGGAGGCGAACACTGAAGCTTTCTTT
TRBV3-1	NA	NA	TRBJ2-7	CASSQGGNKYEQYF	TGTGCCAGCAGCCAAGGGGGTAATAAGTACGAGCAGTACTTC
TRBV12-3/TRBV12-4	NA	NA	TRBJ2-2	CASRSGLQFGELFF	TGTGCCAGCAGGTCGGGACTTCAGTTCGGGGAGCTGTTTTTT
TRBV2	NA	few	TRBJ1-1	CASTVARNTEAFF	TGTGCCAGCACGGTAGCCAGGAACACTGAAGCTTTCTTT